This T cell receptor beta chain was captured in a study of immune cell composition in non-small cell lung cancer. Study-wide findings and caveats: Tumour TCR-beta clonality showed no significant link to smoking pack-years. Lung squamous cell carcinoma tumours had significantly higher top 10 clone scores and productive clonality than lung adenocarcinoma.

To note about this clone: The antigen is not known.

Method: immunoSEQ multiplex PCR; TCRdb's copy keeps in-frame clones and lacks some. The repertoire holds a few thousand clones, with 65% to 80% as singletons. V was shortened by 3 bases and J by 0 bases, with 13 bases between the two germline ends. Germline values: CDR1 SGHNT, CDR2 YYREEE (reference sequence). The CDR3 totals 16 residues. The sample was lung tumor tissue. The genes are TRBV5-4 and TRBJ2-1; D is possibly TRBD1 (5 bases). The source of this sequence is a human donor with non-small cell lung cancer. This chain's CDR3 is CASSSRTTGSYNEQFF. The CDR3 DNA reads as TGTGCCAGCAGCTCCAGGACAACCGGCTCCTACAATGAGCAGTTCTTC.